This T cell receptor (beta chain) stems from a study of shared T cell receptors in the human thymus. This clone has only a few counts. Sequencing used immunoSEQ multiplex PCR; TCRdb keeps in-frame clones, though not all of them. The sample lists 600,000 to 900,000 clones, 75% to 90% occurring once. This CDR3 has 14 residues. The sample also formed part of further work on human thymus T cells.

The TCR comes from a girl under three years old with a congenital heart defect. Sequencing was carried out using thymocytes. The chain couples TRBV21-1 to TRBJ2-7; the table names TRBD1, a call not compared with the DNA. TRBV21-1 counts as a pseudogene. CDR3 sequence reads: CASSVRDRTYEQYF. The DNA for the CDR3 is TGTGCCAGCAGCGTCCGGGACAGGACCTACGAGCAGTACTTC.